This T cell receptor (beta chain) was captured by sequencing in a study of CD8 T cells in ankylosing spondylitis. Overall study findings and caveats: Ankylosing spondylitis blood seemed to carry a telltale TCR beta motif made of eight or nine highly homologous variants. Reactive arthritis synovial fluid and blood previously showed some of these motif variants.

Construction of TCR beta libraries was performed using quantitative 5'-RACE with molecular barcodes. Using its own MiXCR run on the 5' RACE reads, TCRdb lists one record per CDR3 protein. Of fewer than 200,000 distinct CDR3 sequences listed, approximately 18% were seen once; the top ten hold around 4.5%. Remarks on this clonotype: Its antigen is still unknown.

The CDR3 totals 13 residues. Per germline, CDR1 DFQATT and CDR2 SNEGSKA (reference sequence). Trimming took off 4 bases at V and 6 bases at J, with 14 bases between the two ends. Input material: blood, either unsorted or a sorted T cell fraction (not recorded which). This clonotype was sampled from a male donor aged 10-29 years with ankylosing spondylitis or in good health (not recorded which). The chain uses TRBV20-1 and TRBJ2-3; no definite D call. CDR3 protein: CSAISNSADTQYF. CDR3 bases: TGCAGTGCTATCAGCAACTCGGCTGATACGCAGTATTTT.